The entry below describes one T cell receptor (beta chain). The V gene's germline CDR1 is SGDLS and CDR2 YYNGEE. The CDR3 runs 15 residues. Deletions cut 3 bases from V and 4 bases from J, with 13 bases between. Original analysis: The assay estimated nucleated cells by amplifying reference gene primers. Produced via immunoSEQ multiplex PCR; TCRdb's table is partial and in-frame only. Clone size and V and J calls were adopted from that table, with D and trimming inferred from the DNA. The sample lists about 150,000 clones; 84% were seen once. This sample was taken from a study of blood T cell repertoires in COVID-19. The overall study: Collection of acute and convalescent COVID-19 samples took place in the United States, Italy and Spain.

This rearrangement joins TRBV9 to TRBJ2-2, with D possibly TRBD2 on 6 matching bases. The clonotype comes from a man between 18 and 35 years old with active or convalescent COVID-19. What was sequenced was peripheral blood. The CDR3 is CASSERASGTGELFF. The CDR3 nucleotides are TGTGCCAGCAGCGAGCGGGCTAGTGGCACCGGGGAGCTGTTTTTT.